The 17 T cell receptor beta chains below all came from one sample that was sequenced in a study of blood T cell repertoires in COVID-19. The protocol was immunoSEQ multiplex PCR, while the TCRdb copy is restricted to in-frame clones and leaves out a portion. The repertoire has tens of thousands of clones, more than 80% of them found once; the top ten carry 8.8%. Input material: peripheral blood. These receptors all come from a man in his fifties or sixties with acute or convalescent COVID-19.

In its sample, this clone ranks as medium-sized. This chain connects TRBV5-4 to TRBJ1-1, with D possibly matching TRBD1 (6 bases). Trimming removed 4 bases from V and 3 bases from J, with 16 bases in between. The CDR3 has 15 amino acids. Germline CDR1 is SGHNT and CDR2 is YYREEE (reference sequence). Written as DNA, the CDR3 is TGTGCCAGCAGCGCACTAGGGGGATCGGACACTGAAGCTTTCTTT. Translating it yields CASSALGGSDTEAFF.

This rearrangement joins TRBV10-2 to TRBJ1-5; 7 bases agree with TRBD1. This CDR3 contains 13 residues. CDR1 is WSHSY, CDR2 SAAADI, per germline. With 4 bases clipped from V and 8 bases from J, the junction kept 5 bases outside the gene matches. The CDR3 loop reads CASSVAGGEPQHF. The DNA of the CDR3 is TGCGCCAGCAGTGTTGCAGGGGGAGAGCCCCAGCATTTT.

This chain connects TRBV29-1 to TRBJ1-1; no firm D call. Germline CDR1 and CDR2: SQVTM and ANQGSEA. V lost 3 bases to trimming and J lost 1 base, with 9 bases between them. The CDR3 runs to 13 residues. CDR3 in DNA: TGCAGCGTTGAGCTAACAGAGAACACTGAAGCTTTCTTT. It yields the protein CSVELTENTEAFF. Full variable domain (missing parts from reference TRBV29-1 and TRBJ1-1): SAVISQKPSRDICQRGTSLTIQCQVDSQVTMMFWYRQQPGQSLTLIATANQGSEATYESGFVIDKFPISRPNLTFSTLTVSNMSPEDSSIYLCSVELTENTEAFFGQGTRLTVV.

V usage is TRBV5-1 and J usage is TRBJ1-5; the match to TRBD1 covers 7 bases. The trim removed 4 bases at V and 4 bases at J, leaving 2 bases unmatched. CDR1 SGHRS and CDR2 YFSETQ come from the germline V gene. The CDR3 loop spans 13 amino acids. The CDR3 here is CASSLGQNQPQHF. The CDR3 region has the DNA TGCGCCAGCAGCCTGGGACAGAATCAGCCCCAGCATTTT.

The DNA for the CDR3 is TGTGCCAGCAGTTCCGGGACAGGGGCTGAAGCTTTCTTT. It yields the protein CASSSGTGAEAFF. The chain is built from TRBV12-3 or TRBV12-4 and TRBJ1-1; 10 nucleotides align to TRBD1. The length of the CDR3 is 13 residues. The V and J ends lost 4 bases and 6 bases, in that order; junction bases with no gene match: 2.

The CDR3 sequence: CASTGLTGDRYGYTF. The CDR3 DNA follows: TGTGCCAGTACCGGTCTGACAGGGGATAGGTATGGCTACACCTTC. The V gene is TRBV19, the J gene TRBJ1-2; 8 bases are a match to TRBD1. Germline V gene sequence: CDR1 LNHDA, CDR2 SQIVND (reference sequence). This CDR3 region has 15 residues. With 7 bases clipped from V and 5 bases from J, the junction kept 12 bases outside the gene matches.

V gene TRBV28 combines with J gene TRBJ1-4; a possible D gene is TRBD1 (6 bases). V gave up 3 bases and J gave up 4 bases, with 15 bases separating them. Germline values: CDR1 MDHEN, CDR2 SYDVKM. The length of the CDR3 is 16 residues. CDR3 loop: CASSFEDGQSNEKLFF. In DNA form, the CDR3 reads TGTGCCAGCAGTTTTGAGGACGGACAGAGTAATGAAAAACTGTTTTTT.

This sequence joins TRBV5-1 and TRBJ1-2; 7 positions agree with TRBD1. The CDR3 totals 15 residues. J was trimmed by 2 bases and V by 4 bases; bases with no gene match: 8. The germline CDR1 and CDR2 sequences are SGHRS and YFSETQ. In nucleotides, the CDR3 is TGCGCCAGCAGCCCGGGGGGGACAGCAAACTATGGCTACACCTTC. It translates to CASSPGGTANYGYTF.

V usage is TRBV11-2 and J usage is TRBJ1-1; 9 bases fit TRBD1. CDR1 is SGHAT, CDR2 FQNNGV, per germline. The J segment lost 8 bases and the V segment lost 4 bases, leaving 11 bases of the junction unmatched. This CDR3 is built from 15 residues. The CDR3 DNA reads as TGTGCCAGCAGCTCCGCCGGGACAGGGTTTTGGGAAGCTTTCTTT. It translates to CASSSAGTGFWEAFF. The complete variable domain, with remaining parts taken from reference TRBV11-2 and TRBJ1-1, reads EAGVAQSPRYKIIEKRQSVAFWCNPISGHATLYWYQQILGQGPKLLIQFQNNGVVDDSQLPKDRFSAERLKGVDSTLKIQPAKLEDSAVYLCASSSAGTGFWEAFFGQGTRLTVV.

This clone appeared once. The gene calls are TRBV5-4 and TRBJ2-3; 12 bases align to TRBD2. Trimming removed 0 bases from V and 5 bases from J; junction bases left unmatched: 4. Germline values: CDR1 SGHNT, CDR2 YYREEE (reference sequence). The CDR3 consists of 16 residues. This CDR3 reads CASSLGTSGVIDTQYF. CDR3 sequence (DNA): TGTGCCAGCAGCTTGGGGACTAGCGGGGTAATAGATACGCAGTATTTT.

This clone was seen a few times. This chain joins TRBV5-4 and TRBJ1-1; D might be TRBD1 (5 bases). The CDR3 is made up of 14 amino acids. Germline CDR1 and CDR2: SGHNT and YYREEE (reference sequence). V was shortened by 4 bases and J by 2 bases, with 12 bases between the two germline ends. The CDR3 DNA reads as TGTGCCAGCAGCCCCGGCTGGGGCAACACTGAAGCTTTCTTT. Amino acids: CASSPGWGNTEAFF.

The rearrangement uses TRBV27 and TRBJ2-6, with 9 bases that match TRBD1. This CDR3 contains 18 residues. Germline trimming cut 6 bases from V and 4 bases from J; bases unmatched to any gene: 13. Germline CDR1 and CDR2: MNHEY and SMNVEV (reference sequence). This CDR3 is CASRASGTGFSGANVLTF. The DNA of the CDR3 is TGTGCCAGCAGGGCCAGCGGGACAGGGTTTTCCGGGGCCAACGTCCTGACTTTC.

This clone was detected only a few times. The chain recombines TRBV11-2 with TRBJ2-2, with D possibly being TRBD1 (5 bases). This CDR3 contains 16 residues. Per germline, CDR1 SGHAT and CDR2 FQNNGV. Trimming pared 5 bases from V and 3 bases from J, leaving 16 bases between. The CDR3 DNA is TGTGCCAGCAGCCAAAGGGGATTGGTGGACACCGGGGAGCTGTTTTTT. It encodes CASSQRGLVDTGELFF. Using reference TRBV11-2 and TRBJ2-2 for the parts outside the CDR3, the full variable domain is EAGVAQSPRYKIIEKRQSVAFWCNPISGHATLYWYQQILGQGPKLLIQFQNNGVVDDSQLPKDRFSAERLKGVDSTLKIQPAKLEDSAVYLCASSQRGLVDTGELFFGEGSRLTVL.

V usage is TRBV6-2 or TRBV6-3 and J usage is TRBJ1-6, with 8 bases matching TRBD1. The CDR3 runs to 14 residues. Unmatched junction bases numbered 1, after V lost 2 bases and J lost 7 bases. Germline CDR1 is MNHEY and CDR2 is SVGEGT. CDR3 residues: CASSYAGGNSPLHF. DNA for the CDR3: TGTGCCAGCAGTTACGCAGGGGGCAATTCACCCCTCCACTTT.

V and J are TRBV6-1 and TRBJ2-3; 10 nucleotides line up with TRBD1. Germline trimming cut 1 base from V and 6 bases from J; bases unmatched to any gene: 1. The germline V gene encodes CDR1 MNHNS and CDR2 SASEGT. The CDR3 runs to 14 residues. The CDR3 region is CASSEGQGADTQYF. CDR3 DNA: TGTGCCAGCAGTGAAGGACAGGGGGCGGATACGCAGTATTTT.

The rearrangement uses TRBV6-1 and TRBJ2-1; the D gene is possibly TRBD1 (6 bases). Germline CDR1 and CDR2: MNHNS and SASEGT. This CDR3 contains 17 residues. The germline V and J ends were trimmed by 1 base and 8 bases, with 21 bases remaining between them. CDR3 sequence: CASSEEGRGLTLYEQFF. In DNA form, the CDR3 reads TGTGCCAGCAGTGAAGAGGGCAGGGGCTTAACTTTGTATGAGCAGTTCTTC.

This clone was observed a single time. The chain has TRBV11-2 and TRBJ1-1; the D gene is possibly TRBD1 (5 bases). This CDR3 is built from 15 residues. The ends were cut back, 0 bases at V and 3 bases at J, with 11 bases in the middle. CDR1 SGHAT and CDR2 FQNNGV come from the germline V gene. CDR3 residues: CASSLDGDSHTEAFF. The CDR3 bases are TGTGCCAGCAGCTTAGATGGGGACTCCCACACTGAAGCTTTCTTT.